Sequencing of this T cell receptor (beta chain) was carried out in a study of shared clonotypes between healthy human individuals. Study summary: CD8 memory received one plate per donor, CD8 naive two, CD4 memory three and CD4 naive three. Points from the study as a whole: Larger estimated richness was generally seen in naive subsets than in memory subsets.

V shed 1 base, J shed 7 bases, and the junction held 12 bases outside the gene matches. Per germline, CDR1 SGHTS and CDR2 YDEGEE. This CDR3 is built from 17 residues. Of note for this clone: Antigen: not known.

Terminally differentiated effector memory CD45RA+ cells were excluded by CCR7 positive selection of CD45RO-negative cells. All donors qualified as healthy HIV-negative adults and had experienced no recent acute infections or vaccinations. Assay execution proceeded at the deep level. The method was immunoSEQ multiplex PCR; TCRdb's version includes in-frame clones alone and lacks a portion of them. The sample gives some 630,000 clones, around 96% of which show up once; 0.11% is in the top ten. Sequencing was done on a sample of naive CD8+ T cells sorted from blood. This rearrangement joins TRBV5-8 to TRBJ1-5, with TRBD1 identical over 9 bases. This receptor was identified in a woman aged 25 to 39 in good health. This CDR3 is CASSLSPKQGARQPQHF. The CDR3 coding sequence is TGTGCCAGCAGCTTGTCACCCAAACAGGGGGCTCGCCAGCCCCAGCATTTT.